The TCR beta chain under discussion was sequenced for a study of human T cells and chemical hapten exposure (dated by TCRdb to the early 2020s). In terms of the full investigation: For sensitization, 2% DPC in acetone was applied to a roughly 2 cm by roughly 2 cm area of upper inner arm skin. From each blood RNA sample, both TCR alpha and TCR beta chains were sequenced. Patients additionally received weekly therapeutic DPC doses to the scalp throughout the roughly 25-week study period. Patch testing was done on the upper back using Finn chambers containing 0.01% DPC, and results were scored after 6 days according to International Contact Dermatitis Research Group standards. Peripheral blood TCR repertoire changes were tracked in vivo in alopecia patients during primary and secondary sensitization to the hapten diphenylcyclopropenone (DPC). Alopecia areata with under or over 50% scalp involvement, alopecia totalis and alopecia universalis were represented in the patient cohort, which was mostly female. For TCR sequencing, blood came from 25 to 35 alopecia patients at anywhere from one to four time points (pre-sensitization, 2, 6 and 24 weeks). Libraries were pooled for sequencing, and variation in per-sample TCR yields was attributed mainly to small differences in library volumes within the pool. Blood samples were taken from patients before sensitization (week 0) and at 2, 6 and about 24 weeks after DPC sensitization. The investigation overall reported the following: Patch test score correlated positively with the number of PT1 expanded TCRs, reaching significance at thresholds 8, 16 and 32 but not at 4. Repeated subsampling changed both the strength of the expansion versus patch-test correlation and the threshold at which that correlation became significant. The number of TCRs above 1 in 1000 frequency did not change with DPC sensitization; there was no evidence of global repertoire structure alterations. Because every patient had alopecia, a presumed autoimmune disease, the patients' immune response might differ from that of healthy individuals. Expanded TCRs formed significantly more large CDR3 similarity clusters than pre-sensitization or healthy control sets, consistent with antigen-driven responses.

The germline V gene yields SGHTA for CDR1 and FQGNSA for CDR2. The CDR3 spans 17 residues, from the cysteine through the phenylalanine. The kept DNA is CDR3 alone, 51 bases in frame from the first base. The junction carries 11 bases between V and J, which are trimmed by 1 base and 1 base respectively. The protocol used for the library was RACE. The sequencer listed for this sample is NextSeq 500. During library preparation, unique molecular identifiers were attached to individual cDNA molecules so that TCRs could be counted in a quantitative, reproducible way. Processing in the source paper ran as follows. Samples had a median of approximately 96,000 TCRs, with a range from roughly 23,224 to 750,000. The Decombinator software suite was used to annotate the V, J and CDR3 of the TCR reads. For the PS versus PT1 abundance plots, all samples were subsampled to the same number of TCRs (28,000). Expanded TCRs were defined as absent before sensitization and observed at least eight times at the 2-week time point. Starting from the raw public reads, TCRdb applied fastp trimming at Q25, assembled clones with MiXCR and retained in-frame beta chains. Records with the same CDR3 protein are collapsed into one entry carrying the most frequent genes and DNA. These V and J calls are TCRdb output, not the study's own analysis. The sample profile shows some 49,000 distinct CDR3 sequences; roughly a tenth of them were found once. Of the sample, 9.5% to 10% falls within the top ten clones.

This specimen's time point label, interpreted: pre-sensitization, week 0. Reading the label with the study, this specimen's treatment or condition is: therapeutic diphenylcyclopropenone sensitization with weekly scalp DPC. Total RNA was extracted from unfractionated whole blood that had been collected in Tempus Blood RNA tubes. At every patch-test visit, the blood draw took place before the patch test was put on. To be eligible, patients had to be aged 18 to 70, diagnosed with alopecia and judged suitable for DPC therapy, while pregnant patients were excluded. This clonotype came up a few times. Its antigen is still unknown. No base-level quality is on record; no much larger clone is a single base apart.

The chain was built from TRBV7-2 and TRBJ2-6, with no D gene named confidently. The sequence was obtained from a woman in her twenties or thirties with alopecia areata. Some clones in this sample may be carry-over from other donors' samples. Specimen: whole blood, collected in connection with sensitization to the hapten diphenylcyclopropenone (DPC). The CDR3 here reads CASSLGEVFSGANVLTF. The nucleotide sequence reads TGTGCCAGCAGCTTAGGGGAAGTGTTTTCTGGGGCCAACGTCCTGACTTTC.